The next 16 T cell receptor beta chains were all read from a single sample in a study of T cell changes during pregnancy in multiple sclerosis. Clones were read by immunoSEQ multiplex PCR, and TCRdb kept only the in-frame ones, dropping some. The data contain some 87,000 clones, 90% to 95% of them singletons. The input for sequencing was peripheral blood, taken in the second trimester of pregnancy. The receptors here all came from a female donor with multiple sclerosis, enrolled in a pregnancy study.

Here the CDR3 reads CASSIDQDWDRMNTEAFF. CDR3 DNA: TGTGCCAGTAGTATAGACCAGGATTGGGACAGGATGAACACTGAAGCTTTCTTT. This chain links TRBV19 with TRBJ1-1; TRBD1 matches at 8 bases. CDR3 size: 18 residues. The J segment lost 0 bases and the V segment lost 0 bases, leaving 9 bases of the junction unmatched. From germline, CDR1 is LNHDA and CDR2 SQIVND (reference sequence).

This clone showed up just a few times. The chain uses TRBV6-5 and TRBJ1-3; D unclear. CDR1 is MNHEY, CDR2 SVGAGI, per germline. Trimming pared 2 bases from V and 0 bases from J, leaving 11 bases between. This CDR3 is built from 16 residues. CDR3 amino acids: CASSYAPTFSGNTIYF. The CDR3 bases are TGTGCCAGCAGTTACGCTCCTACTTTCTCTGGAAACACCATATATTTT.

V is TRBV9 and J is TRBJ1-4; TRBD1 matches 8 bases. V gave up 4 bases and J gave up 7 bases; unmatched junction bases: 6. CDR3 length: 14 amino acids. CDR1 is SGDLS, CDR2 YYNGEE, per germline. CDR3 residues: CASSPRQGPEKLFF. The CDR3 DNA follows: TGTGCCAGCAGCCCTCGACAGGGGCCTGAAAAACTGTTTTTT.

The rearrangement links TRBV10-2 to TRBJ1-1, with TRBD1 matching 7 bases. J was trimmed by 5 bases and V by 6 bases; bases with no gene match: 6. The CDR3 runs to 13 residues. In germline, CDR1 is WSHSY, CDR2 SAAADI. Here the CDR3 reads CASSQGGGTEAFF. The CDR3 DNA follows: TGCGCCAGCAGCCAGGGGGGTGGGACTGAAGCTTTCTTT.

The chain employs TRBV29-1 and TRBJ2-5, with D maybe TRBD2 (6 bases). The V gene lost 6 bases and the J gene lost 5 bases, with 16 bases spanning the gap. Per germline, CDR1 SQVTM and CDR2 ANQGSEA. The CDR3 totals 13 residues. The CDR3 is CSVGETRKETQYF. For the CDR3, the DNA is TGCAGCGTGGGAGAGACTAGAAAGGAGACCCAGTACTTC. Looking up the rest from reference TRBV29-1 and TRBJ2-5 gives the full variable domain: SAVISQKPSRDICQRGTSLTIQCQVDSQVTMMFWYRQQPGQSLTLIATANQGSEATYESGFVIDKFPISRPNLTFSTLTVSNMSPEDSSIYLCSVGETRKETQYFGPGTRLLVL.

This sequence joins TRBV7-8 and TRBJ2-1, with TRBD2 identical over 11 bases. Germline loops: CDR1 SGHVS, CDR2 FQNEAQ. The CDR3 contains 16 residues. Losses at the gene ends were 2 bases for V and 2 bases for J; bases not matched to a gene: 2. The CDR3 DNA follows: TGTGCCAGCAGCTTAAATAGCGGGAGGGCCTACAATGAGCAGTTCTTC. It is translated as CASSLNSGRAYNEQFF.

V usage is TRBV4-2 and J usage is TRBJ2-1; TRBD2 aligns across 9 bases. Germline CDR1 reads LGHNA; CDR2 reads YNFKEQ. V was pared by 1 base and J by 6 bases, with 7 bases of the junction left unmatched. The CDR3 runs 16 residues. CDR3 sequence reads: CASSQAAGGHTNEQFF. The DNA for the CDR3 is TGTGCCAGCAGCCAAGCAGCGGGGGGTCATACCAATGAGCAGTTCTTC.

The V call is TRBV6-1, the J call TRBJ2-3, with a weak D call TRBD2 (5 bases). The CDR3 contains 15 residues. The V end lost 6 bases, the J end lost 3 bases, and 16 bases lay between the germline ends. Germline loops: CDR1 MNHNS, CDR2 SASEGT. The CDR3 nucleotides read TGTGCCAGCAGATTACACCCTTCGGGAACAGATACGCAGTATTTT. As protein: CASRLHPSGTDTQYF.

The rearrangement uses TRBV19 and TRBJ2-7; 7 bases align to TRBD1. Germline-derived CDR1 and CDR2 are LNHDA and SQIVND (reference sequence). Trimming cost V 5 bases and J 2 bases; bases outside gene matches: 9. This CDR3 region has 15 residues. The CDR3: CASSATVDRAYEQYF. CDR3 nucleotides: TGTGCCAGTAGTGCCACCGTCGACAGGGCCTACGAGCAGTACTTC.

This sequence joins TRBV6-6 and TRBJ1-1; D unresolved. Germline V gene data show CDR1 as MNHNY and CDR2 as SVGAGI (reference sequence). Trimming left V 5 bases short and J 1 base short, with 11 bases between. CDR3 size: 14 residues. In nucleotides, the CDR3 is TGTGCCAGCAGTAATATCGCGGGGAACACTGAAGCTTTCTTT. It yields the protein CASSNIAGNTEAFF.

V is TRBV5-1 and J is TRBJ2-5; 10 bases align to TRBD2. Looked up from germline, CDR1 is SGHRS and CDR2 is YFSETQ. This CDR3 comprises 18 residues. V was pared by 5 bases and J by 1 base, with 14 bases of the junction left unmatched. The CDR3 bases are TGCGCCAGCAGGGCCGGGGCTAGCGGGAGTTGGGTCCAAGAGACCCAGTACTTC. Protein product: CASRAGASGSWVQETQYF.

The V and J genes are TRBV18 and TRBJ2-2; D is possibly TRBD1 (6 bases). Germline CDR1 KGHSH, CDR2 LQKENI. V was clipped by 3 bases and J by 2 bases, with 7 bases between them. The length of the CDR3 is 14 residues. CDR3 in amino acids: CASSPTGNTGELFF. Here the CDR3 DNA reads TGTGCCAGCTCACCGACAGGAAACACCGGGGAGCTGTTTTTT.

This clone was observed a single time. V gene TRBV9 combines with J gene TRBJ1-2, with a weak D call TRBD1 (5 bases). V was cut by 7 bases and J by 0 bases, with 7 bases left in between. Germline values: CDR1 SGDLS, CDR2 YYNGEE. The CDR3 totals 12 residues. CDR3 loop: CASGGSNYGYTF. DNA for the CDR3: TGTGCCAGCGGGGGGTCTAACTATGGCTACACCTTC. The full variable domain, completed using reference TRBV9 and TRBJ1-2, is DSGVTQTPKHLITATGQRVTLRCSPRSGDLSVYWYQQSLDQGLQFLIQYYNGEERAKGNILERFSAQQFPDLHSELNLSSLELGDSALYFCASGGSNYGYTFGSGTRLTVV.

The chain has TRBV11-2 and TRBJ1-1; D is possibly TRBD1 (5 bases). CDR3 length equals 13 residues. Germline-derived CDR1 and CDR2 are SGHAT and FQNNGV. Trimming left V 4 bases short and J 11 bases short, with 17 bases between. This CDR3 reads CASSSIGRAQAFF. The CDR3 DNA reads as TGTGCCAGCAGCTCAATCGGCAGGGCGCAGGCTTTCTTT.

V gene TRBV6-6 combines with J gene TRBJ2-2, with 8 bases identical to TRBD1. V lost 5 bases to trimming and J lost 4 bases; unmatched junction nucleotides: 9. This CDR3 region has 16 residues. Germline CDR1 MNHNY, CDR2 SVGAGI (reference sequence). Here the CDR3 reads CASSPLGQDFTGELFF. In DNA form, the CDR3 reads TGTGCCAGCAGTCCTCTGGGACAGGATTTCACCGGGGAGCTGTTTTTT.

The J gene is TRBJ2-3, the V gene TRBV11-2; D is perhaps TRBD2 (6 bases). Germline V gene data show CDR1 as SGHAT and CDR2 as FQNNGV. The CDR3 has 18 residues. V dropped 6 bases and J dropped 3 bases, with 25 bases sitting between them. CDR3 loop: CASSPNWAGRIGTDTQYF. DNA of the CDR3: TGTGCCAGCAGTCCGAACTGGGCGGGGCGTATTGGTACAGATACGCAGTATTTT.